These 7 T cell receptor beta chains originate from one sample sequenced in a study of cytomegalovirus exposure and HLA in healthy donors. Produced via immunoSEQ multiplex PCR; TCRdb's table is partial and in-frame only. The table lists approximately 76,000 clones, around 94% of them singletons. The sequencing sample was made of PBMCs. These receptors were obtained from a woman in her late teens or twenties in good health and CMV-seropositive.

This clone was observed once. V and J are TRBV2 and TRBJ1-2; the match to TRBD1 covers 10 bases. Trimming removed 6 bases from V and 3 bases from J; junction bases left unmatched: 4. Germline loops: CDR1 SNHLY, CDR2 FYNNEI. This CDR3 has 14 residues. The CDR3 reads CASRRQGADYGYTF. The DNA for the CDR3 is TGTGCCAGCAGGCGACAGGGGGCGGACTATGGCTACACCTTC.

This chain's CDR3 is CASSSGTSGAMRETQYF. Here the CDR3 DNA reads TGTGCCAGCAGCTCGGGGACTAGCGGGGCTATGAGAGAGACCCAGTACTTC. The chain links TRBV7-9 to TRBJ2-5, with 13 bases identical to TRBD2. V shed 4 bases and J 4 bases; nucleotides not matched to a gene: 9. The length of the CDR3 is 17 residues. The germline CDR1 and CDR2 sequences are SEHNR and FQNEAQ (reference sequence).

The chain combines TRBV7-6 with TRBJ2-1, with D perhaps matching TRBD1 (6 bases). Germline-derived CDR1 and CDR2 are SGHVS and FNYEAQ. CDR3 length equals 17 residues. Deletions cut 5 bases from V and 1 base from J, with 18 bases between. CDR3 sequence reads: CASSLRTYRGSYNEQFF. CDR3 nucleotide sequence: TGTGCCAGCAGCCTAAGGACTTATAGGGGGTCCTACAATGAGCAGTTCTTC.

This chain joins TRBV9 and TRBJ2-3; D may be TRBD2 (6 bases). Trimming left V 5 bases short and J 4 bases short, with 14 bases between. This CDR3 region has 14 residues. CDR1 and CDR2 from the germline V gene are SGDLS and YYNGEE. CDR3 in DNA: TGTGCCAGCAGTGGGGTGGGGGGAGCAGATACGCAGTATTTT. Translated: CASSGVGGADTQYF.

The gene calls are TRBV10-3 and TRBJ2-5; D unresolved. V lost 0 bases and J lost 1, with 6 bases in between. The CDR3 runs to 14 residues. Germline-derived CDR1 and CDR2 are ENHRY and SYGVKD. CDR3 bases: TGTGCCATCAGTGAGTCGGCCAGCCAAGAGACCCAGTACTTC. Translation gives CAISESASQETQYF.

The chain joins TRBV6-4 to TRBJ2-1, with 7 bases aligning to TRBD2. This CDR3 is 15 amino acids long. V was pared by 5 bases and J by 4 bases, with 8 bases of the junction left unmatched. Germline CDR1 MRHNA, CDR2 SNTAGT. The CDR3 region has the DNA TGTGCCAGCAGTACCGGGACTAACACTTACAATGAGCAGTTCTTC. It yields the protein CASSTGTNTYNEQFF.

V and J are TRBV4-3 and TRBJ1-1, with unresolved D. The germline V gene encodes CDR1 LGHNA and CDR2 YSLEER. The V end was cut by 3 bases, the J end by 3 bases, with 11 bases between. This CDR3 is built from 14 residues. The CDR3 bases are TGCGCCAGCAGCCATGAGAGGGTTTACACTGAAGCTTTCTTT. This encodes CASSHERVYTEAFF.